These T cell receptor beta chains were read from a single sample in a study of a mutant IDH1 vaccine in newly diagnosed glioma. These TCRs' antigens remain unknown. Profiled with immunoSEQ multiplex PCR; TCRdb holds only in-frame clones, not every one. The data contain 30,000 to 45,000 clones, around 78% of them singletons. The sequenced sample was PBMCs, obtained from a glioma patient whose treatment included an IDH1 peptide vaccine. The receptor source for this set is a middle-aged man with glioma. Each CDR3 is given with its conserved first and last residue. The order of the fields is D gene, V gene, J gene, clone size, CDR3 protein, CDR3 DNA. The D gene is left open where the match is weak. Rows give clone size only sometimes, using once, few, many, or a class for an expanded clone.

D gene: TRBD1; V gene: TRBV6-5; J gene: TRBJ1-1; clone size: once; CDR3 protein: CASSYQTGVSTEAFF; CDR3 DNA: TGTGCCAGCAGTTACCAAACAGGGGTGAGCACTGAAGCTTTCTTT
D gene: -; V gene: TRBV2; J gene: TRBJ1-2; clone size: -; CDR3 protein: CASSEVAARARDYGYTF; CDR3 DNA: TGTGCCAGCAGTGAAGTCGCAGCGAGGGCAAGGGACTATGGCTACACCTTC
D gene: -; V gene: TRBV7-9; J gene: TRBJ1-1; clone size: -; CDR3 protein: CASSPAGEVTEAFF; CDR3 DNA: TGTGCCAGCAGCCCCGCAGGTGAGGTCACTGAAGCTTTCTTT
D gene: -; V gene: TRBV9; J gene: TRBJ2-1; clone size: -; CDR3 protein: CASSARGRGDEQFF; CDR3 DNA: TGTGCCAGCAGCGCGAGAGGGAGAGGCGATGAGCAGTTCTTC
D gene: TRBD2; V gene: TRBV7-8; J gene: TRBJ2-7; clone size: -; CDR3 protein: CASSLVPTSALGEQYF; CDR3 DNA: TGTGCCAGCAGCTTAGTTCCAACTAGCGCCCTCGGCGAGCAGTACTTC
D gene: -; V gene: TRBV5-1; J gene: TRBJ1-2; clone size: once; CDR3 protein: CASSLGGRGYTF; CDR3 DNA: TGCGCCAGCAGCTTGGGAGGCAGGGGCTACACCTTC
D gene: -; V gene: TRBV5-6; J gene: TRBJ1-2; clone size: -; CDR3 protein: CASSLALANYGYTF; CDR3 DNA: TGTGCCAGCAGCTTGGCTCTCGCTAACTATGGCTACACCTTC
D gene: -; V gene: TRBV10-1; J gene: TRBJ2-5; clone size: -; CDR3 protein: CASSRNIQETQYF; CDR3 DNA: TGCGCCAGCAGCCGAAATATCCAAGAGACCCAGTACTTC
D gene: -; V gene: TRBV10-3; J gene: TRBJ2-7; clone size: -; CDR3 protein: CAISEPHSYEQYF; CDR3 DNA: TGTGCCATCAGTGAGCCTCATTCCTACGAGCAGTACTTC
D gene: -; V gene: TRBV2; J gene: TRBJ2-7; clone size: once; CDR3 protein: CASSLSYEQYF; CDR3 DNA: TGTGCCAGCAGTCTGTCCTACGAGCAGTACTTC
D gene: -; V gene: TRBV19; J gene: TRBJ2-7; clone size: once; CDR3 protein: CATKRDGTYEQYF; CDR3 DNA: TGTGCCACCAAACGGGACGGAACCTACGAGCAGTACTTC
D gene: -; V gene: TRBV7-9; J gene: TRBJ2-5; clone size: -; CDR3 protein: CASSARQGPQETQYF; CDR3 DNA: TGTGCCAGCAGCGCGCGGCAGGGACCCCAAGAGACCCAGTACTTC
D gene: -; V gene: TRBV4-2; J gene: TRBJ1-1; clone size: -; CDR3 protein: CASSLGDTGRSEAFF; CDR3 DNA: TGTGCCAGCAGCCTTGGGGATACAGGGAGAAGTGAAGCTTTCTTT
D gene: -; V gene: TRBV7-9; J gene: TRBJ2-5; clone size: -; CDR3 protein: CASSRLETQYF; CDR3 DNA: TGTGCCAGCAGTCGTCTTGAGACCCAGTACTTC
D gene: TRBD1; V gene: TRBV10-1; J gene: TRBJ2-7; clone size: -; CDR3 protein: CASSESGQALYEQYF; CDR3 DNA: TGCGCCAGCAGTGAGTCGGGACAGGCGCTCTACGAGCAGTACTTC
D gene: -; V gene: TRBV7-6; J gene: TRBJ2-7; clone size: once; CDR3 protein: CASSLVGGSREYEQYF; CDR3 DNA: TGTGCCAGCAGCTTGGTTGGAGGTAGCAGGGAGTACGAGCAGTACTTC
D gene: TRBD1; V gene: TRBV4-2; J gene: TRBJ2-3; clone size: -; CDR3 protein: CASSRDRDSRRDTQYF; CDR3 DNA: TGTGCCAGCAGCCGCGACCGGGACAGCCGCAGGGATACGCAGTATTTT